The entry below describes one T cell receptor (beta chain). The antigen remains undetermined. Adult Caucasians living in Nashville, Tennessee made up all of the donors. The source of the sample is a study of shared clonotypes between healthy human individuals. Study-wide results and caveats: Exclusively blood specimens were collected; tissue repertoires likely differ. A few donors showed sharing of approximately 4.7% of naive CD4 clonotypes.

The CDR3 has 14 residues. The V end lost 3 bases, the J end lost 3 bases, and 11 bases lay between the germline ends. In germline, CDR1 is MNHEY, CDR2 SMNVEV (reference sequence). The authors' processing: ImmunoSEQ gave junction-only sequences without quality scores, so filtering differed. Sequencing used immunoSEQ multiplex PCR; TCRdb keeps in-frame clones, though not all of them. V and J calls and clone size are copied from that table; D and trimming were computed from the DNA. Among a few hundred thousand clones listed, about nine tenths were seen once. The sequence was obtained from a man between 18 and 35 years old in good health. Sequencing was performed on memory CD8+ T cells sorted from blood. Subset indicated: CD45RO+ cells pooled with CCR7-negative TemRA cells. V gene TRBV27 combines with J gene TRBJ2-5; possibly TRBD1 for D (6 bases). CDR3: CASSFAGAEETQYF. The CDR3 coding sequence is TGTGCCAGCAGTTTCGCAGGGGCCGAAGAGACCCAGTACTTC.